A single sample gave rise to the 27 T cell receptor beta chains below, sequenced in a study of cytomegalovirus exposure and HLA in healthy donors. The primer mix had 60 Vbeta and 13 Jbeta primers. The repertoire was sequenced with immunoSEQ multiplex PCR; TCRdb's copy has only in-frame clones and lacks some. The sample lists around 130,000 clones, about 76% seen once, with around 6.6% in the top ten. The sample consisted of PBMCs. The source of these receptors is a man aged 35 to 55 in good health and CMV-seropositive.

The J gene is TRBJ2-7, the V gene TRBV5-1, with a tentative D call TRBD1 (6 bases). The V and J ends lost 1 base and 5 bases respectively, with 16 bases between them. The CDR3 covers 15 residues. Germline assignment: CDR1 SGHRS and CDR2 YFSETQ. DNA for the CDR3: TGCGCCAGCAGCTTGTGGGGGCAGGGCTTGGACGAGCAGTACTTC. Protein: CASSLWGQGLDEQYF.

The genes are TRBV5-1 and TRBJ1-2; 10 bases fit TRBD1. The CDR3 is made up of 15 amino acids. Germline V lookup: CDR1 SGHRS, CDR2 YFSETQ. The V segment lost 0 bases and the J segment 6 bases; nucleotides outside the gene matches: 5. For the CDR3, the DNA is TGCGCCAGCAGCTTGGGGGACAGGGGCCAGGATGGCTACACCTTC. Protein: CASSLGDRGQDGYTF.

This clone was observed a handful of times. The V and J genes are TRBV19 and TRBJ2-1; TRBD2 aligns across 8 bases. The germline V gene encodes CDR1 LNHDA and CDR2 SQIVND (reference sequence). The J segment lost 3 bases and the V segment lost 6 bases, leaving 7 bases of the junction unmatched. The CDR3 covers 15 residues. The DNA of the CDR3 is TGTGCCAGTAGACTAACTAGCGGTAACTACAATGAGCAGTTCTTC. Translating gives CASRLTSGNYNEQFF.

This clone was observed a few times. This chain connects TRBV5-6 to TRBJ2-2; 8 nucleotides agree with TRBD1. V shed 4 bases and J 5 bases; nucleotides not matched to a gene: 7. The germline V gene encodes CDR1 SGHDT and CDR2 YYEEEE. This CDR3 has 15 residues. CDR3 sequence (DNA): TGTGCCAGCAGCCCGGGGACAGGAGGGACCGGGGAGCTGTTTTTT. Translated: CASSPGTGGTGELFF.

V usage is TRBV29-1 and J usage is TRBJ2-3; TRBD1 might be the D (6 bases). The CDR3 has 13 residues. Looked up from germline, CDR1 is SQVTM and CDR2 is ANQGSEA. V lost 4 bases and J 2 bases, leaving 10 bases between the germline ends. The CDR3 DNA reads as TGCAGCGTTGGCGCAGGGGACACAGATACGCAGTATTTT. Translating gives CSVGAGDTDTQYF.

The J gene is TRBJ2-5, the V gene TRBV5-5, with a possible D match to TRBD2 (5 bases). The CDR3 consists of 14 residues. The V and J ends lost 4 bases and 2 bases respectively, with 12 bases between them. CDR1 SGHKS and CDR2 YYEKEE come from the germline V gene (reference sequence). The CDR3 DNA reads TGTGCCAGCAGCCCAGGCTCGGGGCAAGAGACCCAGTACTTC. It codes for CASSPGSGQETQYF.

The chain is built from TRBV28 and TRBJ2-7; 12 positions agree with TRBD2. The V gene's germline CDR1 is MDHEN and CDR2 SYDVKM. V shed 3 bases, J shed 4 bases, and the junction held 7 bases outside the gene matches. The CDR3 length is 16 residues. CDR3 sequence (DNA): TGTGCCAGCAGTTTGCTAACTAGCGGGAGGTCTTACGAGCAGTACTTC. The encoded protein is CASSLLTSGRSYEQYF.

This clone was detected only once. The chain employs TRBV19 and TRBJ1-4, with 10 bases fitting TRBD1. V shed 7 bases, J shed 7 bases, and the junction held 12 bases outside the gene matches. This CDR3 region has 16 residues. CDR1 and CDR2 (germline): LNHDA, SQIVND (reference sequence). The CDR3 loop is CASIPGQGSLGEKLFF. In DNA form, the CDR3 reads TGTGCCAGTATCCCGGGACAGGGGTCTCTCGGTGAAAAACTGTTTTTT.

This rearrangement joins TRBV7-9 to TRBJ2-3, with D tentatively TRBD1 (6 bases). The CDR3 runs 14 residues. V was trimmed by 5 bases and J by 6 bases, leaving 15 bases between them. Germline V lookup: CDR1 SEHNR, CDR2 FQNEAQ (reference sequence). The CDR3 sequence is CASSPRTQGDTQYF. DNA for the CDR3: TGTGCCAGCAGCCCTCGGACCCAGGGGGATACGCAGTATTTT.

V and J are TRBV7-9 and TRBJ1-6, with 7 bases fitting TRBD1. Looked up from germline, CDR1 is SEHNR and CDR2 is FQNEAQ (reference sequence). The junction had 12 bases not matched to a gene; V was cut back by 3 bases and J by 4 bases. This CDR3 spans 18 amino acids. The CDR3 coding sequence is TGTGCCAGCAGCTTTTCACCGGGACAGAACGAGTATAATTCACCCCTCCACTTT. Its translation is CASSFSPGQNEYNSPLHF.

The V gene is TRBV28, the J gene TRBJ1-2; a weak D match, TRBD1 (6 bases). The ends were cut back, 3 bases at V and 5 bases at J, with 13 bases in the middle. Per germline, CDR1 MDHEN and CDR2 SYDVKM. This CDR3 contains 14 residues. In DNA, the CDR3 is TGTGCCAGCAGTTTTGTCGGGACAACATATGGCTACACCTTC. Translated, it gives CASSFVGTTYGYTF.

The chain is built from TRBV7-2 and TRBJ2-1; TRBD2 aligns across 7 bases. CDR1 SGHTA and CDR2 FQGNSA come from the germline V gene. CDR3 size: 14 residues. V lost 1 base and J lost 7; bases outside the gene matches: 4. The CDR3 nucleotides read TGTGCCAGCAGCTTAGTAGGCGGGGGTAATGAGCAGTTCTTC. Translated: CASSLVGGGNEQFF.

The rearrangement links TRBV12-1 to TRBJ1-1. TRBV12-1 represents a pseudogene. CDR3 size: 12 residues. The CDR3 region has the DNA TGTGCCAGCAGCTACCACGAGGCTGAAGCTTTCTTT. Residues: CASSYHEAEAFF.

The chain joins TRBV6-1 to TRBJ2-7; TRBD1 agrees at 8 bases. Losses at the gene ends were 4 bases for V and 0 bases for J; bases not matched to a gene: 5. Germline-derived CDR1 and CDR2 are MNHNS and SASEGT. The CDR3 is made up of 15 amino acids. The DNA for the CDR3 is TGTGCCAGCAGTGCCTGGACAGGGCCCTCCTACGAGCAGTACTTC. Encoded protein: CASSAWTGPSYEQYF.

The genes are TRBV9 and TRBJ2-7, with TRBD1 identical over 10 bases. The length of the CDR3 is 13 residues. The V gene's germline CDR1 is SGDLS and CDR2 YYNGEE. J was trimmed by 6 bases and V by 3 bases; bases with no gene match: 3. The CDR3 nucleotides read TGTGCCAGCAGCGAGGGACAGGGGCGCGAGCAGTACTTC. Amino acids: CASSEGQGREQYF.

This clone was detected only once. This chain joins TRBV6-6 and TRBJ1-5, with D possibly matching TRBD1 (6 bases). Trimming left V 4 bases short and J 7 bases short, with 11 bases between. Per germline, CDR1 MNHNY and CDR2 SVGAGI (reference sequence). The CDR3 spans 13 residues. The CDR3 protein is CASSWGRGQPQHF. The CDR3 coding sequence is TGTGCCAGCAGTTGGGGCAGGGGACAGCCCCAGCATTTT.

This rearrangement joins TRBV6-6 to TRBJ2-1, with D possibly TRBD2 on 6 matching bases. CDR1 and CDR2 from the germline V gene are MNHNY and SVGAGI (reference sequence). The ends were cut back, 5 bases at V and 6 bases at J, with 11 bases in the middle. The CDR3 runs 13 residues. The CDR3 bases are TGTGCCAGCAGTCCCCGGGACTCCAATGAGCAGTTCTTC. Protein product: CASSPRDSNEQFF.

This chain links TRBV29-1 with TRBJ1-2; 10 bases map to TRBD1. The CDR3 extends over 16 amino acids. Germline V CDR1 and CDR2: SQVTM, ANQGSEA. The V gene end was trimmed by 6 bases and the J gene end by 4 bases; junction bases not matched to a gene: 14. This CDR3 reads CSVARGQGYRGYGYTF. CDR3 in DNA: TGCAGCGTGGCCCGGGGACAGGGGTATCGTGGCTATGGCTACACCTTC.

This chain links TRBV9 with TRBJ2-3; TRBD2 agrees at 12 bases. This CDR3 contains 16 residues. Germline V gives CDR1 SGDLS, CDR2 YYNGEE. V was pared by 0 bases and J by 2 bases, with 1 base of the junction left unmatched. The CDR3 protein is CASSVASGRATDTQYF. DNA for the CDR3: TGTGCCAGCAGCGTAGCTAGCGGGAGGGCCACAGATACGCAGTATTTT.

This clone came up a few times. The CDR3 loop is CASSPDTGGADTEAFF. In DNA form, the CDR3 reads TGTGCCAGCAGTCCTGATACAGGGGGCGCGGACACTGAAGCTTTCTTT. This rearrangement joins TRBV9 to TRBJ1-1; 9 positions agree with TRBD1. This CDR3 contains 16 residues. The trim removed 5 bases at V and 3 bases at J, leaving 11 bases unmatched. The germline CDR1 and CDR2 sequences are SGDLS and YYNGEE.

The chain combines TRBV7-8 with TRBJ2-1; weak D call: TRBD2 (5 bases). CDR1 SGHVS and CDR2 FQNEAQ come from the germline V gene. V was shortened by 3 bases and J by 7 bases, with 16 bases between the two germline ends. There are 15 residues in the CDR3. For the CDR3, the DNA is TGTGCCAGCAGCTTGGCGTCATCCCTAGCTAATGAGCAGTTCTTC. It codes for CASSLASSLANEQFF.

The chain combines TRBV9 with TRBJ2-5; D is unresolved. Gene TRBJ2-7 matches the end of the DNA better, so the J call may be wrong. Per the germline V gene, CDR1 is SGDLS and CDR2 is YYNGEE. The CDR3 is made up of 17 amino acids. CDR3 protein: CASSVAPQALQFYEQYF. Here the CDR3 DNA reads TGTGCCAGCAGCGTAGCCCCCCAGGCCCTCCAATTCTACGAGCAGTACTTC.

This chain links TRBV7-9 with TRBJ2-7, with D tentatively TRBD1 (5 bases). The germline gives CDR1 SEHNR, CDR2 FQNEAQ (reference sequence). V gave up 5 bases and J gave up 0 bases, with 26 bases separating them. This CDR3 has 19 amino acids. The CDR3 sequence is CASSTTPSGPGRGSYEQYF. CDR3 sequence (DNA): TGTGCCAGCAGCACCACCCCCTCGGGCCCAGGAAGGGGCTCCTACGAGCAGTACTTC.

The rearrangement links TRBV5-4 to TRBJ2-5; 9 bases line up with TRBD2. The germline V gene encodes CDR1 SGHNT and CDR2 YYREEE (reference sequence). The CDR3 covers 16 residues. With V trimmed by 2 bases and J by 5 bases, 10 bases remained unmatched. The CDR3 loop is CASSLSRAGGRETQYF. CDR3 DNA sequence: TGTGCCAGCAGCTTAAGTAGGGCGGGGGGGCGGGAGACCCAGTACTTC.

V gene TRBV19 combines with J gene TRBJ1-5, with unresolved D. The ends were cut back, 3 bases at V and 12 bases at J, with 12 bases in the middle. CDR1 and CDR2 from the germline V gene are LNHDA and SQIVND (reference sequence). This CDR3 has 12 amino acids. Written as DNA, the CDR3 is TGTGCCAGTAGTATTGGTTCAGGTGGCCAGCATTTT. It yields the protein CASSIGSGGQHF.

The V call is TRBV5-8, the J call TRBJ2-1; 15 bases are a match to TRBD2. The CDR3 totals 19 residues. The V gene's germline CDR1 is SGHTS and CDR2 YDEGEE. V dropped 0 bases and J dropped 0; count of bases not matched to a gene: 4. CDR3 region: CASSLVGLAGGSSYNEQFF. The CDR3 nucleotides are TGTGCCAGCAGCTTGGTGGGACTAGCGGGGGGCAGCTCCTACAATGAGCAGTTCTTC.

This clone showed up just once. J is TRBJ2-6 and V is TRBV19, with D perhaps matching TRBD2 (5 bases). V shed 8 bases and J shed 2 bases, with 16 bases lying between them. The germline CDR1 and CDR2 sequences are LNHDA and SQIVND (reference sequence). The CDR3 sequence is 16 residues long. The DNA for the CDR3 is TGTGCCAGTCTCCTCGGGGTCGGGACTGGGGCCAACGTCCTGACTTTC. The encoded protein is CASLLGVGTGANVLTF.